Here is one T cell receptor beta chain with its context. CDR3 size: 12 residues. V lost 5 bases and J lost 7, with 9 bases in between. Germline V gene data show CDR1 as MDHEN and CDR2 as SYDVKM. This sample is part of a study of blood T cell repertoires in COVID-19. Original analysis: Amplification from reference gene primers served as the basis for estimated nucleated cell counts. Sequencing was performed with immunoSEQ multiplex PCR; in TCRdb, only in-frame clones are kept and a portion is missing. Clonal size and the V and J genes are those of that table, whereas D and trimming came from the DNA. The table shows a few hundred thousand clones, with around 87% occurring only once. One Seattle source followed patients from active infection through their disease course.

The genes are TRBV28 and TRBJ1-5; D uncertain. The sequence was obtained from a woman aged 40 to 55 with COVID-19, enrolled during active disease. The source material was peripheral blood. Written as DNA, the CDR3 is TGTGCCAGCAGTGGGAGAGGACAGCCCCAGCATTTT. Translating gives CASSGRGQPQHF.